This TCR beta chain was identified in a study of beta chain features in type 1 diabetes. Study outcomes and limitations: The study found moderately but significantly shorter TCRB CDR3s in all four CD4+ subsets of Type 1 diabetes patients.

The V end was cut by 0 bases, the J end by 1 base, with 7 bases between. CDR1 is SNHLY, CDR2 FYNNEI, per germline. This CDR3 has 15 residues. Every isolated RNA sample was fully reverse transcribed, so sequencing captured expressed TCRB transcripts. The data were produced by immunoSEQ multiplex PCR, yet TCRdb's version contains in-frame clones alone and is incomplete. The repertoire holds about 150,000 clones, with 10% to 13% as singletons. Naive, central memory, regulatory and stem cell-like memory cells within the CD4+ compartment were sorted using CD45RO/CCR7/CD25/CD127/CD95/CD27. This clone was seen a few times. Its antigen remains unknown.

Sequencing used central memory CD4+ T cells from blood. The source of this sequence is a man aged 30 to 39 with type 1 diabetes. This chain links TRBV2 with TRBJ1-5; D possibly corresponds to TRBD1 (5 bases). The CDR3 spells CASSEARGSNQPQHF. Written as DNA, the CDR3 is TGTGCCAGCAGTGAAGCTCGGGGGAGCAATCAGCCCCAGCATTTT.